A few counts support the clone carrying this T cell receptor (beta chain). Its antigen is undetermined. TCRdb ran MiXCR on the reads and lists one entry per CDR3 protein. The repertoire holds 150,000 to 200,000 distinct CDR3 sequences, with 28% as singletons. These data originate in a study of T cell repertoires in cytomegalovirus infection. Whole-study context: Public TCR beta signatures indicated both CMV infection and matching HLA type.

General study points: The ex vivo response showed dominance by HLA-C-restricted CMV-specific TCR beta clonotypes. Accumulated public TCR beta family frequency recognized individuals carrying CMV together with the relevant HLA.

The CDR3 length is 13 residues. The ends were cut back, 0 bases at V and 5 bases at J, with 7 bases in the middle. CDR1 DFQATT and CDR2 SNEGSKA come from the germline V gene (reference sequence). The clonotype was recovered from a human donor in good health (CMV status not recorded). Some clones in this sample may be carry-over from other donors' samples. The V call is TRBV20-1, the J call TRBJ2-2; D ambiguous. The sequencing input was PBMCs. CDR3 sequence: CSARESRTGELFF. The CDR3 DNA follows: TGCAGTGCTAGAGAATCGAGGACCGGGGAGCTGTTTTTT.